These 23 T cell receptor beta chains share one sample of origin, sequenced in a study of blood T cell repertoires in COVID-19. Sequencing used immunoSEQ multiplex PCR; TCRdb keeps in-frame clones, though not all of them. The top ten clones hold less than 5.5% of a sample with 330,000 or so clones, about 90% of them seen once. Material: PBMCs or T cells enriched from blood (not recorded which). The receptors stem from a man aged 25 to 40 who had recovered from COVID-19.

The chain is built from TRBV7-9 and TRBJ1-6; possible D gene TRBD1, 5 bases. Between the trimmed V and J ends, which lost 5 bases and 12 bases, there was a span of 17 bases. Germline V gene data show CDR1 as SEHNR and CDR2 as FQNEAQ (reference sequence). The CDR3 covers 14 residues. In nucleotides, the CDR3 is TGTGCCAGCAGCCCCACGTGGGGCGAGGAACCCCTCCACTTT. Protein: CASSPTWGEEPLHF.

The rearrangement joins TRBV6-5 to TRBJ2-7; unclear D gene. The CDR3 loop spans 11 amino acids. Trimming cost V 11 bases and J 2 bases, with 10 bases left between them. Germline-derived CDR1 and CDR2 are MNHEY and SVGAGI. CDR3 loop: CASVTAYEQYF. For the CDR3, the DNA is TGTGCCTCCGTCACAGCCTACGAGCAGTACTTC.

The chain recombines TRBV5-1 with TRBJ2-1; 8 bases map to TRBD1. V lost 4 bases, J lost 9 bases, and 12 bases stayed unmatched. Germline-derived CDR1 and CDR2 are SGHRS and YFSETQ. This CDR3 comprises 15 residues. This CDR3 reads CASSPTARGHVEQFF. The CDR3 DNA follows: TGCGCCAGCAGCCCGACGGCCAGGGGGCACGTTGAGCAGTTCTTC.

This clone was recorded once. The rearrangement uses TRBV21-1 and TRBJ1-6. TRBV21-1 constitutes a pseudogene. This CDR3 is built from 19 residues. The CDR3 DNA reads as TGTGCCAGCAGCAAAGGGGGGGAGGGTCAGAGCTCCTATAATTCACCCCTCCACTTT. Encoded protein: CASSKGGEGQSSYNSPLHF.

This clone was seen a single time. This chain uses TRBV2 with TRBJ2-1; 8 bases are shared with TRBD2. The trim removed 0 bases at V and 8 bases at J, leaving 12 bases unmatched. This CDR3 has 17 residues. Germline-derived CDR1 and CDR2 are SNHLY and FYNNEI. CDR3 sequence: CASSEALVTGGWYEQFF. CDR3 DNA sequence: TGTGCCAGCAGTGAAGCCCTAGTTACGGGGGGGTGGTATGAGCAGTTCTTC.

This clone has just a few counts. This chain connects TRBV21-1 to TRBJ2-3; the listed D gene, TRBD2, was not tested against the DNA. TRBV21-1 is designated a pseudogene. The CDR3 loop spans 14 amino acids. The CDR3 DNA follows: TGTGCCAGCAGCAAAGCCTTCGGTCCAGATACGCAGTATTTT. Protein sequence: CASSKAFGPDTQYF.

CDR3 DNA sequence: TGTGCCAGCAGCCCCAGGGTATTCGATGGCTACACCTTC. Protein sequence: CASSPRVFDGYTF. The chain carries TRBV27 and TRBJ1-2, with a weak D call TRBD1 (5 bases). Per germline, CDR1 MNHEY and CDR2 SMNVEV (reference sequence). The V and J ends lost 6 bases and 6 bases respectively, with 14 bases between them. The CDR3 runs 13 residues.

This clone showed up just once. This rearrangement joins TRBV7-2 to TRBJ1-2; a weak D match, TRBD1 (6 bases). CDR1 SGHTA and CDR2 FQGNSA come from the germline V gene. CDR3 size: 15 residues. Trimming removed 1 base from V and 2 bases from J, with 11 bases in between. The CDR3 nucleotides read TGTGCCAGCAGCTTAGTCACAGGGACCAACTATGGCTACACCTTC. Protein product: CASSLVTGTNYGYTF. The full variable domain, completed using reference TRBV7-2 and TRBJ1-2, is GAGVSQSPSNKVTEKGKDVELRCDPISGHTALYWYRQSLGQGLEFLIYFQGNSAPDKSGLPSDRFSAERTGGSVSTLTIQRTQQEDSAVYLCASSLVTGTNYGYTFGSGTRLTVV.

This sequence joins TRBV27 and TRBJ1-6; a weak D match, TRBD1 (5 bases). This CDR3 spans 14 amino acids. Germline CDR1 is MNHEY and CDR2 is SMNVEV (reference sequence). Trimming pared 1 base from V and 6 bases from J, leaving 7 bases between. In DNA form, the CDR3 reads TGTGCCAGCAGTTTATTGGGGCGTAATTCACCCCTCCACTTT. Amino acid sequence: CASSLLGRNSPLHF.

The J gene is TRBJ1-4, the V gene TRBV27; D call uncertain. V shed 6 bases and J shed 5 bases, with 16 bases lying between them. Germline V gene lookup returns CDR1 MNHEY and CDR2 SMNVEV (reference sequence). CDR3 length: 15 amino acids. The CDR3 sequence: CASSSVERVNEKLFF. CDR3 bases: TGTGCCAGCAGCAGCGTCGAGAGGGTAAATGAAAAACTGTTTTTT.

This clone showed up just once. The V and J genes are TRBV13 and TRBJ2-1; 7 bases are shared with TRBD2. The V gene's germline CDR1 is PRHDT and CDR2 FYEKMQ (reference sequence). J lost 4 bases, V lost 5 bases, and 5 bases had no gene match. The CDR3 consists of 14 residues. CDR3 sequence: CASSAPGGYNEQFF. In DNA form, the CDR3 reads TGTGCCAGCAGCGCCCCGGGGGGATACAATGAGCAGTTCTTC.

The CDR3 region has the DNA TGTGCCAGCAGTTCCCGGGCGGTAGGGGTACATGGCTACACCTTC. The encoded protein is CASSSRAVGVHGYTF. The V and J genes are TRBV6-5 and TRBJ1-2; a weak D match, TRBD1 (5 bases). CDR3 length: 15 residues. V gave up 4 bases and J gave up 6 bases, with 18 bases separating them. Germline loops: CDR1 MNHEY, CDR2 SVGAGI.

The rearrangement joins TRBV3-1 (or the pseudogene TRBV3-2) to TRBJ2-2; 9 bases are a match to TRBD2. From germline, CDR1 is LGHDT and CDR2 YNNKEL (reference sequence). The CDR3 length is 16 residues. Trimming took 4 bases from V and 6 from J; bases not matched to a gene: 9. The chain's CDR3 is CASSPSGTSKAGELFF. The CDR3 DNA follows: TGTGCCAGCAGCCCCTCCGGGACTAGCAAGGCCGGGGAGCTGTTTTTT.

V and J are TRBV2 and TRBJ2-6; 10 bases are shared with TRBD1. V lost 9 bases, J lost 1 base, and 6 bases stayed unmatched. There are 16 residues in the CDR3. CDR1 and CDR2 from the germline V gene are SNHLY and FYNNEI. CDR3 residues: CASTGTGVSGANVLTF. The CDR3, as DNA: TGTGCCAGTACCGGGACAGGGGTTTCTGGGGCCAACGTCCTGACTTTC.

V usage is TRBV27 and J usage is TRBJ2-5; unclear D gene. Germline V lookup: CDR1 MNHEY, CDR2 SMNVEV (reference sequence). Trimming removed 6 bases from V and 5 bases from J, with 13 bases in between. The length of the CDR3 is 13 residues. The CDR3 region has the DNA TGTGCCAGCAGCCCTATTAGCCGGGAGACCCAGTACTTC. This translates into CASSPISRETQYF.

V gene TRBV5-1 combines with J gene TRBJ2-1, with 9 bases aligning to TRBD1. V was clipped by 4 bases and J by 10 bases; unmatched bases: 12. CDR3 length: 15 amino acids. Germline-derived CDR1 and CDR2 are SGHRS and YFSETQ. The CDR3 region is CASSTGTGPRGEQFF. CDR3 bases: TGCGCCAGCAGCACCGGGACAGGGCCGAGGGGGGAGCAGTTCTTC.

Only one count was recorded for this clone. The V call is TRBV7-3, the J call TRBJ2-7, with 7 bases that match TRBD2. Trimming at V came to 5 bases and at J to 2 bases, leaving 3 bases not matched to a gene. The CDR3 runs 13 residues. Germline assignment: CDR1 SGHTA and CDR2 FQGTGA. The CDR3 is CASSPSGPYEQYF. Here the CDR3 DNA reads TGTGCCAGCAGCCCTAGCGGACCCTACGAGCAGTACTTC.

The rearrangement uses TRBV27 and TRBJ1-5; perhaps TRBD1 as D (6 bases). V shed 6 bases and J shed 4 bases, with 16 bases lying between them. The length of the CDR3 is 15 residues. Germline V lookup: CDR1 MNHEY, CDR2 SMNVEV (reference sequence). CDR3 nucleotides: TGTGCCAGCAGACCTCAAGTGGGGGCGAATCAGCCCCAGCATTTT. This encodes CASRPQVGANQPQHF.

This clone was detected a few times. The chain uses TRBV29-1 and TRBJ2-2, with TRBD2 matching 7 bases. Trimming took 6 bases from V and 2 from J; bases not matched to a gene: 12. The CDR3 totals 16 residues. Per the germline V gene, CDR1 is SQVTM and CDR2 is ANQGSEA. Written as DNA, the CDR3 is TGCAGCGTCCGTTGGAGGTCGGGAGGAAACACCGGGGAGCTGTTTTTT. This codes for CSVRWRSGGNTGELFF.

This chain links TRBV7-8 with TRBJ2-1; 10 bases line up with TRBD2. The V gene's germline CDR1 is SGHVS and CDR2 FQNEAQ. Trimming at V came to 1 base and at J to 3 bases, leaving 12 bases not matched to a gene. The CDR3 covers 19 residues. In DNA, the CDR3 is TGTGCCAGCAGCTTAGGGCTAGCGGGGGCCCCGACCCTCTACAATGAGCAGTTCTTC. Its translation is CASSLGLAGAPTLYNEQFF.

Only one count was recorded for this clone. The chain is built from TRBV5-1 and TRBJ2-3; maybe TRBD1 (6 bases). The CDR3 runs 14 residues. CDR1 is SGHRS and CDR2 is YFSETQ in the germline V gene. V shed 4 bases and J shed 8 bases, with 17 bases lying between them. The CDR3 sequence is CASSLTGNEGTQYF. CDR3 nucleotides: TGCGCCAGCAGCCTAACAGGGAATGAGGGTACGCAGTATTTT.

This sequence joins TRBV2 and TRBJ2-7, with D maybe TRBD1 (6 bases). The V end was cut by 2 bases, the J end by 2 bases, with 16 bases between. Germline CDR1 reads SNHLY; CDR2 reads FYNNEI. This CDR3 is 16 amino acids long. The CDR3 is CASSESAGVMTYEQYF. The CDR3 DNA reads TGTGCCAGCAGTGAATCGGCAGGGGTCATGACCTACGAGCAGTACTTC.

The rearrangement links TRBV29-1 to TRBJ2-1; 7 positions match TRBD2. CDR3 length: 14 amino acids. CDR1 and CDR2 from the germline V gene are SQVTM and ANQGSEA. V trimming: 3 bases; J trimming: 4 bases; junction bases outside the gene matches: 6. The CDR3 DNA sequence: TGCAGCGTTGAGAACCGGGGGGAATACAATGAGCAGTTCTTC. Translation: CSVENRGEYNEQFF.